The T cell receptor (beta chain) described here comes from a study of post-analysis software for immune sequencing data. Points from the study as a whole: Comparison with controls showed significantly lower normalized Chao1 diversity in multiple sclerosis patients. F measure grouped same-batch samples tightly together. About five TRBV segments appeared more often in patients than in controls, and TRBV5-6, TRBV5-1 and TRBV20-1 were among these.

The TCR beta cDNA libraries contained unique molecular identifiers. Starting from around 0.96 to 9.9 million T cells, the study yielded roughly 0.5 million cDNA molecules. TCRdb itself ran the PCR reads through MiXCR, one entry per CDR3 protein. The data contain roughly 620,000 distinct CDR3 sequences, around 47% of them singletons. To note about this clonotype: Its antigen is unknown.

V shed 4 bases, J shed 7 bases, and the junction held 11 bases outside the gene matches. CDR3 size: 16 residues. Germline CDR1 and CDR2: KGHDR and SFDVKD. This clonotype originated in a girl aged 10 to 17 with multiple sclerosis. The rearrangement uses TRBV24-1 and TRBJ2-1; 8 bases fit TRBD2. The specimen was blood. The DNA for the CDR3 is TGTGCCACCAGTGAACCCGGGGGGGCCACGCCTAATGAGCAGTTCTTC. Translation: CATSEPGGATPNEQFF.